The T cell receptor (beta chain) under discussion was sequenced for a study of cytomegalovirus exposure and HLA in healthy donors (dated by TCRdb to the late 2010s). In the study overall: In an earlier analysis of about 560 of the donors, approximately 260 Gb of sequence data and 95 million to 130 million unique TCR beta sequences from 150 million to 200 million T cells were reported. Roughly 320 gigabases of sequencing data and 70 million to 100 million unique TCR sequences made up an early release that covered nearly 650 HLA-typed donors. Of the approximately 400 genotyped donors, approximately 83% fell in the genetic ancestry cluster associated with self-reported Caucasian donors. The study aimed to test whether cataloging public T cell receptors could reveal signatures of past pathogen exposure. The T cell repertoires of 670 or so subjects were profiled by immunosequencing and related to cytomegalovirus serostatus. Besides the first cohort of more than 650 subjects, a separate validation cohort made up of 90 to 150 different subjects was used. High-throughput TCR immunosequencing, statistical association of individual TCRs with disease status, and machine learning were combined to predict cytomegalovirus infection status. A later analysis re-examined previously published TCR beta repertoires from more than 550 donors and added high-resolution HLA genotyping to investigate patterns of TCR occurrence. The later analysis used no new phenotypic data to find candidate immune exposures, relying instead on TCR beta sequences and their occurrence across donors. An earlier analysis of some 600 of the donors applied high-throughput TCR beta sequencing to assess whether each TCR beta V gene segment acted as functional or pseudogenic. Donor age, sex, ethnicity and CMV serostatus were compiled alongside the repertoire data. In a later genetic analysis, genome-wide SNP genotypes for about three fifths of the roughly 670 donors were used, and that subset was treated as a discovery cohort. Every discovery cohort repertoire had been produced on one sequencing platform. HLA typing covered class I and class II loci at four-digit resolution. The number of typed donors differed by locus: about 620-640 for A, B, C, DRB1 and DQB1; approximately 520 for DQA1; about 600 for DPA1; and about 450 for DPB1. Because of strong linkage in the cohort, roughly 5 DR-DQ haplotypes were treated as single units for association and clustering. Among some 400 genotyped donors of the cohort, an average of around 240,000 unique TCR beta nucleotide sequences were sequenced per donor, about a sixth of them non-productive.

Library method: the immunoSEQ multiplex PCR assay. For the multiplex PCR, a mixture combining 60 forward primers for TCR Vbeta segments and 13 reverse primers for TCR Jbeta segments was used. The CDR3 region of rearranged TCR beta genes was amplified from genomic DNA by a multiplex PCR assay. The amplified TCR beta libraries were sequenced on the Illumina HiSeq System as 87-base-pair reads. Regarding the original processing steps: In a later analysis, around 80 million unique TCR beta chains were counted across the 500 to 700 repertoires, and around 10 million of these chains were shared by at least two donors. A nearest-neighbor algorithm error-corrected the raw reads and collapsed the reads into unique sequences, merging closely related sequences to remove PCR and sequencing errors. To assign V, D and J gene segments, CDR3 sequences were aligned to IMGT reference sequences. Each retained sequence needed at least a six-nucleotide match to both a V gene segment and a J gene segment. Rearrangements were classified as productive when the CDR3 lacked stop codons and remained in frame with V and J, and all other rearrangements were classified as non-productive. CDR3 was defined by IMGT convention, running from the second conserved V-encoded cysteine to the conserved J-encoded phenylalanine. The earlier analysis of about 620 of the donors excluded sequences that lacked an unambiguous match to a single V gene segment. An earlier analysis of about 600 of the donors called V segments functional above 56.7% productive rearrangements and segregating when the between-donor standard deviation exceeded 5%. To diagnose cytomegalovirus status from the catalog of TCR beta chain sequences, a statistical classification framework was built. A later analysis assigned V and J genes by comparing TCR nucleotide sequences with IMGT/GENE-DB human TR gene sequences. The TCRdist pipeline was used in a later analysis to assign CDR3 sequences and most-parsimonious VDJ recombination scenarios. A later analysis defined each TCR beta chain by its CDR3 amino acid sequence plus V-gene family, and excluded reads lacking a unique V-gene family. A later analysis removed several hundred highly shared, low-generation-probability nucleotide sequences to deal with suspected cross-contamination and a sequencing artifact. In a later analysis, a clonal expansion index for each public chain was calculated from normalized within-repertoire ranks of inferred template counts. A later analysis computed generation probabilities with a VDJ recombination model fitted to out-of-frame rearrangements, and checked the results against IGoR. In a later analysis, TCR-TCR, TCR-HLA and TCR-CMV co-occurrence was scored with hypergeometric tests, and a repertoire-size bias correction was applied to TCR pairs. To estimate false discovery rates, a later analysis permuted the HLA or CMV assignments 20 times. In a later analysis, co-occurring TCRs were grouped using DBSCAN, and TCRdist sequence similarity was added for clustering within HLA-allele-positive subsets. Repertoires with fewer than 30,000 or more than 120,000 public chains, plus five repertoires with anomalous nucleotide sharing, were excluded from co-occurrence clustering. This immuneACCESS table, as held by TCRdb, lists in-frame sequences with V and J called but not all clones. Of the missing ones, under half trace to an unresolved V gene in checked studies; the others have no known cause. V and J calls and clone size are as listed in that table; D and trimming were resolved from the DNA. The table for this sample lists 110,000 to 150,000 clones. The top ten constitute 2% to 2.5% of the sample.

Note on this clone: Its antigen remains undetermined.

The cohort was made up of several hundred healthy bone marrow donors. At the time of sampling, every cohort member was nominally healthy, though immune exposures that went unrecorded were likely present. The donor tested CMV seronegative and was one of the 352 seronegative cohort members. Every donor gave a peripheral blood sample, and the peripheral blood mononuclear cells from that sample were used for TCR beta sequencing. Genomic DNA was extracted from the blood cell samples with the Qiagen DNeasy Blood Extraction Kit. What the study reported, not specific to this receptor: A later genetic analysis associated a missense DCLRE1C variant with V-gene and J-gene trimming of TCR beta chains, and an independent cohort replicated the association. The study gave a list of over 150 TCR beta chains associated with cytomegalovirus. Correlated functional status among segregating V segments might reflect linkage disequilibrium, but an unknown experimental factor could not be ruled out. A further reported finding was that TCR beta sequences accurately predicted the HLA-A and HLA-B alleles for most subjects in the first cohort. The only immune exposure information available for the cohort was CMV serostatus. A later analysis associated 16,951 TCR beta sequences with specific HLA alleles at a false discovery rate of 0.05. A later analysis found that TCR association rates varied across HLA loci, with DRB1 alleles showing the most associated TCRs and HLA-C alleles the fewest. The cohort was sequenced for TCR beta chains only, and without alpha or paired-chain data the features that could be detected were limited. Most TCR sequences were observed very rarely across donors, whereas some public TCRs were present in many individuals. Three of the identified cytomegalovirus-associated TCR beta chains were confirmed in vitro to be specific for cytomegalovirus antigens. The authors suggested that the approach could potentially be generalized to other disease states and immunological phenotypes. In a later genetic analysis, fewer N-insertions in productive TCRs were reported among donors in an Asian-associated ancestry cluster than the 666-donor mean. Because counts were too low, seventeen rarely observed V segments, including chromosome 9 orphons, were excluded from the earlier analysis of about 500 of the donors. In a later analysis, most CMV-associated TCR beta chains were found to appear HLA-restricted, with HLA associations seemingly driven largely by CMV exposure. According to a later analysis, parvovirus B19, influenza, CMV and Epstein-Barr virus appeared linked to several top co-occurrence clusters. Roughly uniform sequencing depth across donors was assumed in presence/absence analyses, although this assumption may not hold. Compared with equally common non-associated chains, HLA-associated TCR beta chains in a later analysis were more clonally expanded and had lower generation probabilities. A cluster of highly shared sequence variants was judged likely to represent a technical artifact of the sequencing pipeline. Because some donors lacked HLA typing at each locus, the association tests relied only on the typed subset. Assigning TCR associations to individual alleles was difficult when HLA alleles, especially DR and DQ, strongly co-occurred. Cytomegalovirus status was reported to be diagnosed by the classifier with high specificity and sensitivity in both the original and validation cohorts. In an earlier analysis of 587 of the donors, most TCR beta V segments appeared in productive rearrangements about 87% or about 30% of the time, broadly matching IMGT annotations.

The sequence derives from a woman under 30 in good health and CMV-seronegative. The sample consisted of PBMCs.

The DNA reads TGTGCCATCAGTGAAGGCTTAGGGGCCGGGGAGCTGTTTTTT. Its protein reads: CAISEGLGAGELFF. The chain uses TRBV10-3 and TRBJ2-2, with a weak D call of TRBD1 (5 bases match). V and J lose 3 bases and 6 bases, and a span of 11 bases separates them. Reading the germline V gene gives CDR1 ENHRY and CDR2 SYGVKD. CDR3 length: 14 amino acids, cysteine to phenylalanine. The only DNA kept is the CDR3, 42 bases in frame from the first base.